One and the same sample provided the 13 T cell receptor beta chains below, sequenced in a study of blood T cells in healthy people across ages. A sample-barcoded 5' primer and a J-beta primer mix were used in a second PCR of roughly 7 to 11 cycles. TCRdb fed the 5' RACE reads into MiXCR, producing one record per CDR3 protein. The sample records some 1.5 million distinct CDR3 sequences, roughly 27% being singletons. Sequencing used blood. Source of these receptors: a woman in her twenties or thirties in good health.

The chain employs TRBV4-1 and TRBJ1-1; D might be TRBD1 (6 bases). Per germline, CDR1 MGHRA and CDR2 YSYEKL. The V end lost 7 bases, the J end lost 5 bases, and 14 bases lay between the germline ends. CDR3 length: 13 residues. For the CDR3, the DNA is TGCGCCAGCAACAGAGGGGGACTGACTGAAGCTTTCTTT. Its protein product is CASNRGGLTEAFF.

This chain uses TRBV10-3 with TRBJ1-1; D remains unclear. The germline V and J ends were trimmed by 2 bases and 4 bases, with 8 bases remaining between them. In germline, CDR1 is ENHRY, CDR2 SYGVKD. The CDR3 spans 13 residues. CDR3 sequence (DNA): TGTGCCATCAGTGAGGGAATGAGCACTGAAGCTTTCTTT. Translation gives CAISEGMSTEAFF.

In regard to this clonotype: This may come from a read error, since a much larger clone is one base off. No conserved phenylalanine or tryptophan ends this CDR3, so it is likely a read error. The chain carries TRBV4-3 and TRBJ1-2; a possible D gene is TRBD1 (5 bases). This CDR3 is built from 13 residues. CDR1 LGHNA and CDR2 YSLEER come from the germline V gene. V lost 4 bases and J lost 8, with 14 bases in between. As DNA, the CDR3 is TGCGCCAGCAGCCCACAGGTTTTTAGAGGCTACACCGTC. Amino acids: CASSPQVFRGYTV.

The V and J genes are TRBV12-3 or TRBV12-4 and TRBJ2-4, with TRBD2 matching over 15 bases. The CDR3 is 17 residues long. The J segment lost 13 bases and the V segment lost 5 bases, leaving 15 bases of the junction unmatched. The CDR3, as DNA: TGTGCCAGCAGTCCAGGGACTAGCGGGGGGTCCTACAATGAGCAGTACTTC. Translating it yields CASSPGTSGGSYNEQYF.

This clonotype has ten or more counts. This chain connects TRBV4-1 to TRBJ2-7, with no clear D. CDR1 MGHRA and CDR2 YSYEKL come from the germline V gene. The CDR3 length is 14 residues. V dropped 1 base and J dropped 0 bases, with 7 bases sitting between them. CDR3 sequence: CASSQVTDSYEQYF. The CDR3 DNA reads TGCGCCAGCAGCCAAGTCACAGACTCCTACGAGCAGTACTTC.

In its sample, this clonotype was seen a few times. A read error may produce the germline difference seen at one junction end. The J gene is TRBJ2-6, the V gene TRBV9; perhaps TRBD1 as D (5 bases). Germline-derived CDR1 and CDR2 are SGDLS and YYNGEE. The CDR3 contains 17 residues. The CDR3 sequence: CASSVDSGRSGASVLTF. CDR3 DNA sequence: TGTGCCAGCAGCGTAGACTCCGGGCGGTCTGGGGCCAGCGTCCTGACTTTC.

The chain is built from TRBV7-2 and TRBJ2-1; 9 bases line up with TRBD2. This CDR3 is built from 13 residues. Per germline, CDR1 SGHTA and CDR2 FQGNSA. After removal of 11 bases from V and 7 bases from J, the junction contained 9 bases not matched to a gene. CDR3 region: CAGSGGIRNEQFF. The CDR3 bases are TGTGCCGGTAGCGGGGGAATCCGGAATGAGCAGTTCTTC.

In the case of this clonotype: The conserved phenylalanine or tryptophan is not found at the CDR3 terminus, so this likely reflects a read error. The chain uses TRBV29-1 and TRBJ2-5, with 7 bases fitting TRBD2. The CDR3 is made up of 10 amino acids. CDR1 is SQVTM and CDR2 is ANQGSEA in the germline V gene. The J segment lost 5 bases and the V segment lost 6 bases, leaving 0 bases of the junction unmatched. The DNA for the CDR3 is TGCAGCGTGGGGGGGGAGACCCAGTACTGC. Translating it yields CSVGGETQYC.

Only a few counts were recorded for this clonotype. The CDR3 DNA reads TGTGCCAGCAGTCCCCACAGGGTCCAAGAGACCCAGTACTTC. This sequence encodes CASSPHRVQETQYF. The chain recombines TRBV28 with TRBJ2-5; tentatively, D is TRBD1 (6 bases). Trimming took off 5 bases at V and 1 base at J, with 11 bases between the two ends. The CDR3 spans 14 residues. Looked up from germline, CDR1 is MDHEN and CDR2 is SYDVKM.

The V gene is TRBV7-9, the J gene TRBJ1-2, with a possible D match to TRBD1 (6 bases). CDR1 is SEHNR and CDR2 is FQNEAQ in the germline V gene (reference sequence). This CDR3 region has 16 residues. Trimming pared 5 bases from V and 0 bases from J, leaving 16 bases between. CDR3 sequence: CASSRDGPGANYGYTF. The CDR3, as DNA: TGTGCCAGCAGCCGGGACGGCCCAGGGGCTAACTATGGCTACACCTTC.

This clonotype was counted many times. This chain uses TRBV6-5 with TRBJ1-2; 8 nucleotides agree with TRBD1. CDR3 size: 13 residues. The germline V gene has CDR1 MNHEY and CDR2 SVGAGI. With V trimmed by 6 bases and J by 5 bases, 5 bases remained unmatched. The CDR3 bases are TGTGCCAGCAGGAACGACAGGGGATATGGCTACACCTTC. It codes for CASRNDRGYGYTF.

This clonotype was recorded at least ten times. V gene TRBV7-2 combines with J gene TRBJ2-3; 9 positions agree with TRBD1. The germline CDR1 and CDR2 sequences are SGHTA and FQGNSA. The CDR3 has 16 residues. The V segment lost 1 base and the J segment 3 bases; nucleotides outside the gene matches: 5. The CDR3, as DNA: TGTGCCAGCAGCTTAGAGGCACAGGGGGCGACAGATACGCAGTATTTT. It translates to CASSLEAQGATDTQYF.

Concerning this clonotype: A much larger clonotype is one base distant, so this may be a read error. The rearrangement links TRBV7-8 to TRBJ2-1; 9 bases match TRBD1. The tail of the sequence fits TRBJ2-7 better, so the J call may be wrong. The CDR3 is 15 amino acids. Germline lookup yields CDR1 SGHVS and CDR2 FQNEAQ. CDR3 nucleotides: TGTGCCAGCAGCAAAACAGGGGGCTCCTACAATGAGCAGTACTTC. It yields the protein CASSKTGGSYNEQYF.